Below, 27 T cell receptor beta chains from the same sample are listed, as sequenced in a study of OX40 agonist ivuxolimab in advanced cancers. Here immunoSEQ multiplex PCR was the method, and the copy in TCRdb shows in-frame clones only, minus some. In the table there are around 70,000 clones, around nine tenths of which are singletons. The input for sequencing was CD4+ or CD8+ T cells sorted from blood, taken in a trial of the OX40 agonist ivuxolimab. These receptors all come from an adult with an advanced solid tumor such as melanoma, head and neck, liver or kidney cancer.

This clone appeared a single time. The V call is TRBV5-1, the J call TRBJ2-1; 8 bases match TRBD2. V trimming: 0 bases; J trimming: 2 bases; junction bases outside the gene matches: 4. The CDR3 totals 16 residues. Germline assignment: CDR1 SGHRS and CDR2 YFSETQ. CDR3 region: CASSLAGGPAYNEQFF. CDR3 in DNA: TGCGCCAGCAGCTTGGCGGGAGGGCCGGCCTACAATGAGCAGTTCTTC.

The chain links TRBV10-3 to TRBJ2-7; TRBD2 aligns across 8 bases. The V and J ends lost 3 bases and 0 bases, in that order; junction bases with no gene match: 10. The CDR3 runs to 17 residues. Germline lookup yields CDR1 ENHRY and CDR2 SYGVKD. The CDR3 nucleotides read TGTGCCATCAGTGAAGGGCTGGAGCGGGGGTTCTCCTACGAGCAGTACTTC. Amino acids: CAISEGLERGFSYEQYF.

The rearrangement joins TRBV5-6 to TRBJ2-3, with D perhaps TRBD2 (6 bases). CDR1 and CDR2 from the germline V gene are SGHDT and YYEEEE. V was clipped by 1 base and J by 5 bases, with 11 bases between them. The CDR3 has 14 amino acids. The CDR3 coding sequence is TGTGCCAGCAGCTTGTCCTCAGCGGGAGATACGCAGTATTTT. Amino acid sequence: CASSLSSAGDTQYF.

The chain is built from TRBV7-2 and TRBJ1-1; 9 bases are a match to TRBD1. CDR1 is SGHTA, CDR2 FQGNSA, per germline. The V gene end was trimmed by 5 bases and the J gene end by 0 bases; junction bases not matched to a gene: 10. This CDR3 has 17 amino acids. This CDR3 is CASSPGTGRRMNTEAFF. Written as DNA, the CDR3 is TGTGCCAGCAGCCCCGGGACAGGGCGCCGAATGAACACTGAAGCTTTCTTT.

The chain recombines TRBV2 with TRBJ1-4; no clear D. Germline loops: CDR1 SNHLY, CDR2 FYNNEI. This CDR3 is 14 amino acids long. The V and J ends lost 2 bases and 4 bases respectively, with 8 bases between them. The CDR3 is CASSERLSNEKLFF. CDR3 bases: TGTGCCAGCAGTGAAAGGCTTAGTAATGAAAAACTGTTTTTT.

In DNA, the CDR3 is TGTGCCTGGAGTAAGGTTGACTCTGGAAACACCATATATTTT. Amino acid sequence: CAWSKVDSGNTIYF. The chain has TRBV30 and TRBJ1-3; D unclear. The V end was cut by 2 bases, the J end by 0 bases, with 8 bases between. CDR1 and CDR2 from the germline V gene are GTSNPN and SVGIG (reference sequence). The CDR3 totals 14 residues.

The chain links TRBV7-9 to TRBJ2-3, with 11 nucleotides matching TRBD1. This CDR3 comprises 18 residues. Germline lookup yields CDR1 SEHNR and CDR2 FQNEAQ (reference sequence). J gave up 0 bases and V 7 bases, and 12 bases lay outside the gene matches. The CDR3 protein is CASTPDRGRRASTDTQYF. DNA for the CDR3: TGTGCCAGCACCCCGGACAGGGGGCGAAGAGCAAGCACAGATACGCAGTATTTT.

This chain connects TRBV25-1 to TRBJ1-2, with D maybe TRBD1 (5 bases). The CDR3 consists of 15 residues. Germline V gives CDR1 MGHDK, CDR2 SYGVNS. V lost 6 bases and J 5 bases, leaving 19 bases between the germline ends. The chain's CDR3 is CASSLQGKDIYGYTF. The DNA for the CDR3 is TGTGCCAGCAGCCTCCAGGGTAAAGATATATATGGCTACACCTTC.

On this clone: Distinct nucleotide sequences in the sample also encode this CDR3. The V gene is TRBV14, the J gene TRBJ2-7; D is unclear. The V end lost 2 bases, the J end lost 2 bases, and 7 bases lay between the germline ends. Germline V gene data show CDR1 as SGHDN and CDR2 as FVKESK. The CDR3 is 13 amino acids. CDR3 sequence: CASSQSTPYEQYF. The DNA for the CDR3 is TGTGCCAGCAGCCAATCTACCCCCTACGAGCAGTACTTC.

This clone was picked up one time. The chain couples TRBV19 to TRBJ2-7; unclear D gene. Germline values: CDR1 LNHDA, CDR2 SQIVND (reference sequence). Trimming took 3 bases from V and 0 from J, leaving 9 bases between them. This CDR3 has 14 amino acids. The CDR3, as DNA: TGTGCCAGTAGTATCTGGGGTACCTCCTACGAGCAGTACTTC. Amino acids: CASSIWGTSYEQYF.

This clone was seen more than once but under ten times. The chain is built from TRBV5-1 and TRBJ1-1, with unresolved D. Trimming stripped 0 bases from V and 1 base from J, with 7 bases between. From germline, CDR1 is SGHRS and CDR2 YFSETQ. The CDR3 spans 14 residues. In DNA, the CDR3 is TGCGCCAGCAGCTTGGAGGCACAGAACACTGAAGCTTTCTTT. It specifies CASSLEAQNTEAFF.

The chain uses TRBV4-1 and TRBJ2-1; D is perhaps TRBD2 (6 bases). The length of the CDR3 is 16 residues. With 2 bases removed from V and 0 bases from J, the gap between germline ends came to 11 bases. Germline CDR1 reads MGHRA; CDR2 reads YSYEKL. The CDR3 loop is CASSQPSASSYNEQFF. CDR3 in DNA: TGCGCCAGCAGCCAACCTAGCGCGAGCTCCTACAATGAGCAGTTCTTC.

This clone has only one observation. The rearrangement links TRBV19 to TRBJ2-3; D gene ambiguous. Germline assignment: CDR1 LNHDA and CDR2 SQIVND (reference sequence). The length of the CDR3 is 13 residues. The CDR3 loop is CATVGAHTDTQYF. The CDR3 nucleotides read TGTGCAACGGTGGGCGCCCACACAGATACGCAGTATTTT.

The chain links TRBV18 to TRBJ2-7; D is undetermined. This CDR3 comprises 13 residues. The V end was cut by 6 bases, the J end by 3 bases, with 12 bases between. Looked up from germline, CDR1 is KGHSH and CDR2 is LQKENI. CDR3 sequence (DNA): TGTGCCAGCTCCCCCGGCATGGGCTACGAGCAGTACTTC. As protein: CASSPGMGYEQYF.

This sequence joins TRBV19 and TRBJ2-7; tentatively, D is TRBD1 or TRBD2 (5 bases each). The length of the CDR3 is 14 residues. With 5 bases removed from V and 4 bases from J, the gap between germline ends came to 15 bases. Per the germline V gene, CDR1 is LNHDA and CDR2 is SQIVND (reference sequence). The chain's CDR3 is CASSPGPEGYEQYF. Written as DNA, the CDR3 is TGTGCCAGTAGTCCCGGTCCAGAGGGGTACGAGCAGTACTTC.

CDR3 sequence reads: CASSLGDRAAQPQHF. The CDR3 DNA follows: TGTGCCAGCAGCTTGGGGGACAGGGCGGCTCAGCCCCAGCATTTT. This sequence joins TRBV7-9 and TRBJ1-5; the match to TRBD1 covers 9 bases. CDR1 is SEHNR and CDR2 is FQNEAQ in the germline V gene (reference sequence). With 3 bases clipped from V and 6 bases from J, the junction kept 6 bases outside the gene matches. This CDR3 contains 15 residues.

This sequence joins TRBV7-6 and TRBJ1-2; the D gene is possibly TRBD1 (5 bases). The germline gives CDR1 SGHVS, CDR2 FNYEAQ. The V and J ends lost 5 bases and 8 bases respectively, with 15 bases between them. The CDR3 covers 13 residues. The CDR3 bases are TGTGCCAGCAGCCCCTGGGACCTGGGGGGCTACACCTTC. This gives the protein CASSPWDLGGYTF.

This clone appeared a single time. This chain uses TRBV19 with TRBJ2-3; 7 bases fit TRBD1. The V gene end was trimmed by 10 bases and the J gene end by 0 bases; junction bases not matched to a gene: 4. CDR1 is LNHDA and CDR2 is SQIVND in the germline V gene (reference sequence). This CDR3 comprises 13 residues. CDR3 nucleotide sequence: TGTGCCACCCGGGACAGCAGCACAGATACGCAGTATTTT. The encoded protein is CATRDSSTDTQYF.

This clone was detected a few times. V and J are TRBV30 and TRBJ1-2; TRBD1 is a possible D gene (5 bases). V lost 1 base and J 4 bases, leaving 13 bases between the germline ends. The CDR3 sequence is 14 residues long. CDR1 is GTSNPN and CDR2 is SVGIG in the germline V gene (reference sequence). The CDR3 sequence: CAWSAGPPGYGYTF. CDR3 sequence (DNA): TGTGCCTGGAGTGCAGGGCCCCCCGGCTATGGCTACACCTTC.

A single count supports this clone. The rearrangement joins TRBV6-6 to TRBJ1-1, with a weak D call TRBD1 (6 bases). This CDR3 has 14 amino acids. CDR1 and CDR2 from the germline V gene are MNHNY and SVGAGI (reference sequence). V dropped 6 bases and J dropped 0 bases, with 11 bases sitting between them. This CDR3 reads CASSQGGMNTEAFF. The CDR3 bases are TGTGCCAGCAGCCAAGGGGGGATGAACACTGAAGCTTTCTTT.

V gene TRBV21-1 combines with J gene TRBJ2-3; no DNA check was done on the table's D call, TRBD1. TRBV21-1 is a recognized pseudogene. The CDR3 has 18 amino acids. The CDR3 sequence is CASSKVGGRGLDTDTQYF. The CDR3 nucleotides read TGTGCCAGCAGCAAAGTAGGCGGCAGGGGGCTCGACACAGATACGCAGTATTTT.

V is TRBV19 and J is TRBJ2-7, with TRBD1 as a possible D gene (5 bases). The CDR3 loop spans 13 amino acids. Germline loops: CDR1 LNHDA, CDR2 SQIVND (reference sequence). Trimming pared 1 base from V and 9 bases from J, leaving 13 bases between. The CDR3 sequence: CASSIVPGPRQYF. CDR3 coding DNA: TGTGCCAGTAGTATAGTACCAGGGCCCAGGCAGTACTTC. Full variable domain (missing parts from reference TRBV19 and TRBJ2-7): DGGITQSPKYLFRKEGQNVTLSCEQNLNHDAMYWYRQDPGQGLRLIYYSQIVNDFQKGDIAEGYSVSREKKESFPLTVTSAQKNPTAFYLCASSIVPGPRQYFGPGTRLTVT.

The chain recombines TRBV14 with TRBJ1-1; D call uncertain. Between the trimmed V and J ends, which lost 1 base and 5 bases, there was a span of 14 bases. Germline V CDR1 and CDR2: SGHDN, FVKESK. This CDR3 comprises 15 residues. This CDR3 is CASSQGRNRATEAFF. Here the CDR3 DNA reads TGTGCCAGCAGCCAAGGCCGAAACAGAGCAACTGAAGCTTTCTTT.

This clone was seen only a few times. This sequence joins TRBV6-6 and TRBJ1-1; TRBD1 might be the D (6 bases). Per the germline V gene, CDR1 is MNHNY and CDR2 is SVGAGI (reference sequence). The CDR3 has 13 amino acids. Trimming cost V 6 bases and J 4 bases, with 12 bases left between them. In DNA form, the CDR3 reads TGTGCCAGCAGCACCGGAGGGGGCACTGAAGCTTTCTTT. This translates into CASSTGGGTEAFF.

The chain links TRBV27 to TRBJ1-6, with D tentatively TRBD1 (6 bases). CDR3 size: 16 residues. V gave up 4 bases and J gave up 7 bases, with 17 bases separating them. Germline CDR1 and CDR2: MNHEY and SMNVEV (reference sequence). The CDR3 loop is CASSSLSTGGNSPLHF. CDR3 in DNA: TGTGCCAGCAGTTCCCTCTCGACGGGGGGCAATTCACCCCTCCACTTT.

The V gene is TRBV7-6, the J gene TRBJ2-3, with 10 bases aligning to TRBD2. The CDR3 is 15 residues long. Germline V gene data show CDR1 as SGHVS and CDR2 as FNYEAQ. The J segment lost 2 bases and the V segment lost 5 bases, leaving 4 bases of the junction unmatched. This CDR3 is CASSPLAGNTDTQYF. The CDR3 bases are TGTGCCAGCAGCCCACTAGCGGGGAACACAGATACGCAGTATTTT.

The chain is built from TRBV7-9 and TRBJ1-5, with a tentative D call TRBD1 (5 bases). Trimming left V 8 bases short and J 1 base short, with 6 bases between. This CDR3 has 12 residues. Per germline, CDR1 SEHNR and CDR2 FQNEAQ (reference sequence). CDR3 loop: CASEGSNQPQHF. DNA for the CDR3: TGTGCCAGCGAGGGGAGCAATCAGCCCCAGCATTTT.